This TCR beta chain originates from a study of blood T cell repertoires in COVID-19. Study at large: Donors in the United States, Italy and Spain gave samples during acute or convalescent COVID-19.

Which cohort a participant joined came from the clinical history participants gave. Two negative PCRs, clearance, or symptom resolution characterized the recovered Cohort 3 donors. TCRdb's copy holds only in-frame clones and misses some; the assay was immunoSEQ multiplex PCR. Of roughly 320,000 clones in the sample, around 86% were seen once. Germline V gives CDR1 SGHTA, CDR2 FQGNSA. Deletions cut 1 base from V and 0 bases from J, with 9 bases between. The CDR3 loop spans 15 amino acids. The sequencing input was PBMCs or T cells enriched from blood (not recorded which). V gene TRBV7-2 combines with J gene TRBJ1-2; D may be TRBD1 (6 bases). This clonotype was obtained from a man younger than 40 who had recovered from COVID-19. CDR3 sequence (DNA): TGTGCCAGCAGCTTAGATTGGGGGCCTAACTATGGCTACACCTTC. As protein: CASSLDWGPNYGYTF.